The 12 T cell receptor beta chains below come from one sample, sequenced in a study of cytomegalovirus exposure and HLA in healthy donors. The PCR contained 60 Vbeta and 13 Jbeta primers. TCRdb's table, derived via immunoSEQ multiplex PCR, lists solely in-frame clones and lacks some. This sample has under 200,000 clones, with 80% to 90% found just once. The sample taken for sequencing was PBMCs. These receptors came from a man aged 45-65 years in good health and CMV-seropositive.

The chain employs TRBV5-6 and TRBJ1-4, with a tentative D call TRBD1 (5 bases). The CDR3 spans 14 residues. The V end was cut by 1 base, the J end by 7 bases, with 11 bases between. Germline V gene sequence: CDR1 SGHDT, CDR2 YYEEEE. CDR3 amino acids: CASSLLRDFEKLFF. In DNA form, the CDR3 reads TGTGCCAGCAGCTTGCTGAGGGACTTTGAAAAACTGTTTTTT.

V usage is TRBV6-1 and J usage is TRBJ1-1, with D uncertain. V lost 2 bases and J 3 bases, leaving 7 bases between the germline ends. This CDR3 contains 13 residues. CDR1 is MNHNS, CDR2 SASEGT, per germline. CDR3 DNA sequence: TGTGCCAGCAGTGAATCTCACTACACTGAAGCTTTCTTT. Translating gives CASSESHYTEAFF.

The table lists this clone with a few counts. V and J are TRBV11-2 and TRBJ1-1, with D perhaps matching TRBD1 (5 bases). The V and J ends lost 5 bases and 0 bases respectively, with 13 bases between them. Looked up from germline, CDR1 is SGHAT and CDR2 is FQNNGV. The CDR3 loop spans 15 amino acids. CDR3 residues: CASSIRGLMNTEAFF. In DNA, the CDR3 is TGTGCCAGCAGCATTAGGGGACTCATGAACACTGAAGCTTTCTTT.

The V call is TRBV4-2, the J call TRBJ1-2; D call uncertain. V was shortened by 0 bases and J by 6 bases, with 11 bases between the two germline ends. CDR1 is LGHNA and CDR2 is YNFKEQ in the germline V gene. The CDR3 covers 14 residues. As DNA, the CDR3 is TGTGCCAGCAGCCAAGAACAGTGGTCTGATGGCTACACCTTC. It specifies CASSQEQWSDGYTF.

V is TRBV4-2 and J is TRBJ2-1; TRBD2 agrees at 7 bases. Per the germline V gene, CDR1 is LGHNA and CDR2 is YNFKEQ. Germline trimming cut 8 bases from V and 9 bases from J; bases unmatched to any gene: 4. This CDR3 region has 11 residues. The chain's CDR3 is CASDGGSEQFF. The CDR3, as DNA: TGTGCCAGCGACGGGGGGAGTGAGCAGTTCTTC.

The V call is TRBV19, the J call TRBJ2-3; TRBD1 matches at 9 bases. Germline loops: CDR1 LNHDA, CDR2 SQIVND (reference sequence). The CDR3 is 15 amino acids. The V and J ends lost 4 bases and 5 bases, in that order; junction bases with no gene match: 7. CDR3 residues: CASSTGQGRGDTQYF. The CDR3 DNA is TGTGCCAGTAGTACAGGACAGGGGAGGGGAGATACGCAGTATTTT.

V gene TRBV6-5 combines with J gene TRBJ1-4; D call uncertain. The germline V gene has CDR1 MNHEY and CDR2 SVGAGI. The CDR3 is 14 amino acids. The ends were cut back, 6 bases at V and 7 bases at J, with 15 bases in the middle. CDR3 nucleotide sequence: TGTGCCAGCAGCCTAACTAGGAGAGCTGAAAAACTGTTTTTT. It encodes CASSLTRRAEKLFF.

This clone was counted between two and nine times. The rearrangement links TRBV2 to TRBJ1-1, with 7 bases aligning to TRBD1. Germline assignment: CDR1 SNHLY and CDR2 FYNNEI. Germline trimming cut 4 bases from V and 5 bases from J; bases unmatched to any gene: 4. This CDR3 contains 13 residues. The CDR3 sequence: CASSVTGFTEAFF. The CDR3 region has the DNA TGTGCCAGCAGTGTGACAGGGTTTACTGAAGCTTTCTTT.

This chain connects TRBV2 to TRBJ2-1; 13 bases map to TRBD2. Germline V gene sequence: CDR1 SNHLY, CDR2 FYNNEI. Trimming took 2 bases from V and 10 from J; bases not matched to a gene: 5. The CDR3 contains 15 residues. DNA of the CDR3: TGTGCCAGCAGTGAAAGACTAGCGGGGGGTGAGGAGCAGTTCTTC. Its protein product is CASSERLAGGEEQFF.

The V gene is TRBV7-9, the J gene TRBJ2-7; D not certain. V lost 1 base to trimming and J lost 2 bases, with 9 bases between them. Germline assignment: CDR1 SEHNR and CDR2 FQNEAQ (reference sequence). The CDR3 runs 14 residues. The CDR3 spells CASSLGGKPYEQYV. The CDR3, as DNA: TGTGCCAGCAGCTTAGGAGGAAAACCCTACGAGCAGTACGTC.

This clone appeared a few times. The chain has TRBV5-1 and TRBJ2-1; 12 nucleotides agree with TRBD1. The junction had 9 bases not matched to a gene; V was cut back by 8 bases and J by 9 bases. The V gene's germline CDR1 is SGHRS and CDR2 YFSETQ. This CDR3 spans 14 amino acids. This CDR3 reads CASAGTGGRTEQFF. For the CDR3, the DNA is TGCGCCAGTGCAGGGACAGGGGGCCGCACTGAGCAGTTCTTC. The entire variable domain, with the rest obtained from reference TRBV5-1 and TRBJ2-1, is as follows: KAGVTQTPRYLIKTRGQQVTLSCSPISGHRSVSWYQQTPGQGLQFLFEYFSETQRNKGNFPGRFSGRQFSNSRSEMNVSTLELGDSALYLCASAGTGGRTEQFFGPGTRLTVL.

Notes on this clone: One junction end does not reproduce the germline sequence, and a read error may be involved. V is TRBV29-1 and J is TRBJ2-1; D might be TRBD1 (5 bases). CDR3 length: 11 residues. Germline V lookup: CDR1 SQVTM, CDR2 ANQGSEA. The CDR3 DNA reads TGCAGCTTCAGGGTTAACAAGGAGCAGTTCTTC. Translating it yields CSFRVNKEQFF.